This T cell receptor (beta chain) was documented in a study of T-cell memory formation after mild COVID-19. This CDR3 contains 13 residues. Trimming pared 6 bases from V and 1 base from J, leaving 9 bases between. A single record per CDR3 protein comes from TCRdb applying MiXCR to the 5' RACE reads. The table records 180,000 or so distinct CDR3 sequences, roughly 16% of them present only once. This clonotype was seen only a few times. The J gene is TRBJ1-1, the V gene TRBV12-3 or TRBV12-4; D remains unclear. This sequence was found in an adult woman who had mild COVID-19 (a few samples of this study predate the infection). Cell type and time point are not known. The sequenced sample consisted of PBMCs or a T cell subset sorted from them (not recorded which). Written as DNA, the CDR3 is TGTGCCAGCAGCCCCACGCGGAACACTGAAGCTTTCTTT. This gives the protein CASSPTRNTEAFF.